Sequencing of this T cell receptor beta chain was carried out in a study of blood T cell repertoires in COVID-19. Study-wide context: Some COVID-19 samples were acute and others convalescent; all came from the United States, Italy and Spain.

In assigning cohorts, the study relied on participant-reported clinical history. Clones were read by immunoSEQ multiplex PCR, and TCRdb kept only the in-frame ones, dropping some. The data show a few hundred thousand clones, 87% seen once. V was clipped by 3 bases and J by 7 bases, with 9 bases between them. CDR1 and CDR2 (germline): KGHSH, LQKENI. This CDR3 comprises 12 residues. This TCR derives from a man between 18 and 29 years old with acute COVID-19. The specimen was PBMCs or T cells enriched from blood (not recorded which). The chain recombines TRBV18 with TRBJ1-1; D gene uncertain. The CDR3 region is CASSPEVSEAFF. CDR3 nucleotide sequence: TGTGCCAGCTCACCCGAGGTCAGTGAAGCTTTCTTT. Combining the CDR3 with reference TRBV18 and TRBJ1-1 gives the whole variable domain NAGVMQNPRHLVRRRGQEARLRCSPMKGHSHVYWYRQLPEEGLKFMVYLQKENIIDESGMPKERFSAEFPKEGPSILRIQQVVRGDSAAYFCASSPEVSEAFFGQGTRLTVV.